The rows below give T cell receptor beta chains drawn from one sample of a study of CD8 T cells in ankylosing spondylitis. TCRdb reprocessed the 5' RACE reads via MiXCR and lists one record per CDR3 protein. Found here are fewer than 250,000 distinct CDR3 sequences, roughly a tenth of them singletons; the top ten hold less than 25%. Sequencing was done on a sample of blood, either unsorted or a sorted T cell fraction (not recorded which). The receptors come from a male donor with ankylosing spondylitis or in good health (not recorded which). Both conserved end residues are part of each CDR3. D genes are given only for firm matches. Clone size is stated in some rows and not others, as once, few, many or a class when expanded.

V	D	size	J	CDR3	DNA
TRBV27	TRBD1	few	TRBJ2-5	CASSPGTVPETQYF	TGTGCCAGCAGCCCCGGGACAGTCCCAGAGACCCAGTACTTC
TRBV7-2	-	many	TRBJ2-5	CASIQSWRVAETQYF	TGTGCCAGCATCCAAAGCTGGCGCGTCGCCGAGACCCAGTACTTC
TRBV9	-	many	TRBJ1-5	CASSPRPDNQPQHF	TGTGCCAGCAGCCCCCGACCGGACAATCAGCCCCAGCATTTT
TRBV10-3	-	few	TRBJ1-5	CAISEVGNQPQHF	TGTGCCATCAGTGAGGTAGGGAATCAGCCCCAGCATTTT
TRBV3-1	-	-	TRBJ1-2	CASSPPAAGINYGYTF	TGTGCCAGCAGCCCCCCAGCAGCCGGGATCAACTATGGCTACACCTTC
TRBV5-1	-	many	TRBJ1-4	CASSLWGGGTNEKLFF	TGCGCCAGCAGCTTGTGGGGGGGCGGAACTAATGAAAAACTGTTTTTT
TRBV7-2	-	many	TRBJ1-1	CASSLVVSALNTEAFF	TGTGCCAGCAGCTTAGTAGTGTCAGCCCTGAACACTGAAGCTTTCTTT
TRBV6-1	-	many	TRBJ2-5	CASSEVHQETQYF	TGTGCCAGCAGTGAAGTACACCAAGAGACCCAGTACTTC
TRBV20-1	TRBD1	few	TRBJ1-4	CSARGTGGEKLFF	TGCAGTGCTAGAGGGACAGGCGGTGAAAAACTGTTTTTT
TRBV7-8	TRBD2	many	TRBJ2-1	CASSLGGLAVYSSNEQFF	TGTGCCAGCAGCTTAGGGGGACTAGCGGTCTACTCGTCTAATGAGCAGTTCTTC
TRBV12-3/TRBV12-4	-	many	TRBJ1-2	CASTTRRGAYGYTF	TGTGCCAGCACCACAAGGAGGGGAGCCTATGGCTACACCTTC
TRBV24-1	-	few	TRBJ2-1	CATSGQSSYNEQFF	TGTGCCACCAGTGGGCAGAGCTCCTACAATGAGCAGTTCTTC
TRBV6-4	TRBD2	many	TRBJ2-1	CASSEQRGNEQFF	TGTGCCAGCAGTGAACAGCGGGGCAATGAGCAGTTCTTC
TRBV20-1	-	few	TRBJ2-1	CSARVKGGEQFF	TGCAGTGCTAGAGTGAAGGGTGGCGAGCAGTTCTTC
TRBV7-2	TRBD1	few	TRBJ1-5	CASRQTGAGNQPQHF	TGTGCCAGCAGACAAACAGGGGCGGGCAATCAGCCCCAGCATTTT
TRBV12-3/TRBV12-4	-	many	TRBJ1-5	CASSLMGDGNQPQHF	TGTGCCAGCAGTTTGATGGGAGACGGCAATCAGCCCCAGCATTTT
TRBV5-1	-	-	TRBJ1-2	CASSQKTGSDYGYTF	TGCGCCAGCAGCCAAAAAACAGGGTCTGACTATGGCTACACCTTC
TRBV5-1	TRBD1	many	TRBJ1-1	CASSLEYRGAPEAFF	TGCGCCAGCAGCTTGGAATACAGGGGAGCCCCTGAAGCTTTCTTT
TRBV5-1	TRBD1	many	TRBJ2-3	CASIPGGTGGADTQYF	TGCGCCAGCATCCCCGGGGGGACAGGGGGCGCAGATACGCAGTATTTT
TRBV7-2	TRBD1	few	TRBJ2-3	CASSLVTPRGLDTQYF	TGTGCCAGCAGCTTAGTGACCCCCAGGGGGCTAGATACGCAGTATTTT
TRBV27	-	few	TRBJ2-1	CASSFPPNEQFF	TGTGCCAGCAGTTTCCCCCCCAATGAGCAGTTCTTC
TRBV5-5	TRBD2	many	TRBJ2-5	CASSLVPGGETQYF	TGTGCCAGCAGCTTGGTCCCGGGAGGAGAGACCCAGTACTTC